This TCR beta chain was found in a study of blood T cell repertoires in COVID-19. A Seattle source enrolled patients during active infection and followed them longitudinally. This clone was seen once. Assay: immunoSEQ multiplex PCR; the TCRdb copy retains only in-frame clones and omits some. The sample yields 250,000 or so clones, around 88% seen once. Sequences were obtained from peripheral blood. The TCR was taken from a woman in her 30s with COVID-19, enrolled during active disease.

The CDR3 DNA reads TGTGCCAGCAGCTTAGCGTGGGCCGGTGGGGCGGTTAATGAAAAACTGTTTTTT. Translation gives CASSLAWAGGAVNEKLFF. The chain links TRBV7-9 to TRBJ1-4; a possible D gene is TRBD1 (5 bases). Trimming removed 0 bases at V and 4 bases at J, with 18 bases between. Germline V gives CDR1 SEHNR, CDR2 FQNEAQ (reference sequence). The length of the CDR3 is 18 residues. The complete variable domain, with remaining parts taken from reference TRBV7-9 and TRBJ1-4, reads DTGVSQNPRHKITKRGQNVTFRCDPISEHNRLYWYRQTLGQGPEFLTYFQNEAQLEKSRLLSDRFSAERPKGSFSTLEIQRTEQGDSAMYLCASSLAWAGGAVNEKLFFGSGTQLSVL.